The sequence of this T cell receptor (beta chain) was determined in a study of blood T cells in healthy people across ages. For this clonotype: One end of the junction fails to match germline, which may point to a read error.

Germline V gives CDR1 SGHRS, CDR2 YFSETQ. The CDR3 runs 13 residues. A sample-barcoded 5' primer and a J-beta primer mix were used in a second PCR of roughly 7 to 12 cycles. MiXCR, run by TCRdb on the 5' RACE reads, gives a single entry per CDR3 protein. Of over 450,000 distinct CDR3 sequences listed, 20% to 30% are singletons. These data were also reused for a study on T cells of mothers and their children.

This clonotype was obtained from a boy aged 10-17 years in good health. Sample: blood. The chain combines TRBV5-1 with TRBJ1-2, with D unclear. The CDR3 reads CSSSFTDNYGYTF. CDR3 sequence (DNA): TGCTCCAGCAGCTTTACGGATAACTATGGCTACACCTTC.